This T cell receptor beta chain was identified in a study of T cell repertoires in cytomegalovirus infection (dated by TCRdb to 2018 to 2020). Describing the broader study: The peptide stimulations were aimed at well-studied HLA-B-restricted epitopes as well as recently identified HLA-C-restricted CMV epitopes, whose presentation resists viral immunomodulation. Donor HLA type was relevant to the analysis, as public TCR beta signatures indicated carriage of CMV infection together with the matching HLA type. Paper-wide results and their limitations: Cumulative frequency of public TCR beta family members discriminated carriers of CMV infection plus the relevant HLA type in this cohort and an independent roughly 320-donor cohort. The ex vivo response was dominated by HLA-C-restricted CMV-specific TCR beta clonotypes, which also provided the single most frequent clonotype in two of eight donors.

Details on this clonotype: Its recognized antigen is unknown. Per-base quality was not reported, and no clone a single base away is much larger than it.

For this chain, trimming is 2 bases at the V end and 4 bases at the J end, and the number of junction bases without a gene match is 9. CDR1 MNHEY and CDR2 SMNVEV are derived from the germline V gene (reference sequence). Counted from cysteine to phenylalanine, this CDR3 has 16 amino acids. The read is trimmed to its CDR3 DNA, 48 bases read in frame from base 1. TCRdb records Illumina HiSeq 1500 as the sequencer. TCRdb passed the public sequencing reads through fastp at Q25 and MiXCR, retaining productive beta sequences. Each entry merges the rows of one CDR3 protein and shows their most common DNA and genes. For this sample the table gives more than 95,000 distinct CDR3 sequences, of which about 32% were detected only once. The top ten constitute under 70% of the sample. Reading the label with the study, this specimen's treatment or condition is: in vitro stimulation with specific CMV peptide epitopes to enrich CMV-specific T cells.

The chain links TRBV27 with TRBJ2-7, with 9 bases matching TRBD2. This TCR was sampled from a human donor in good health (CMV status not recorded). Some clones in this sample may be carry-over from other donors' samples. The input for sequencing was CD8+ T cells from cultured PBMCs, taken from culture after CMV antigen stimulation. The DNA reads TGTGCCAGCAGTTTACGGGGACTAGCAGCCCCTTACGAGCAGTACTTC. The resulting protein is CASSLRGLAAPYEQYF.